The clone carrying this T cell receptor beta chain was detected only a few times. Germline loops: CDR1 DFQATT, CDR2 SNEGSKA (reference sequence). This CDR3 has 10 amino acids. V shed 0 bases and J shed 7 bases, with 3 bases lying between them. As defined, naive CD8 cells were CD45RO-negative and positively selected for CCR7, with terminally differentiated effector memory CD45RA+ cells excluded. Deep-level settings were used for running the assay. Here immunoSEQ multiplex PCR was the method, and the copy in TCRdb shows in-frame clones only, minus some. Of approximately 1.9 million clones in the sample, about 94% were seen once. These data originate in a study of shared clonotypes between healthy human individuals.

The clonotype comes from a man aged 18 to 30 in good health. Some clones in this sample may be carry-over from other donors' samples. Sequencing was carried out using naive CD8+ T cells from PBMCs. The chain recombines TRBV20-1 with TRBJ2-5; D not certain. The CDR3 loop is CSARDGTQYF. CDR3 in DNA: TGCAGTGCTAGAGATGGGACCCAGTACTTC.